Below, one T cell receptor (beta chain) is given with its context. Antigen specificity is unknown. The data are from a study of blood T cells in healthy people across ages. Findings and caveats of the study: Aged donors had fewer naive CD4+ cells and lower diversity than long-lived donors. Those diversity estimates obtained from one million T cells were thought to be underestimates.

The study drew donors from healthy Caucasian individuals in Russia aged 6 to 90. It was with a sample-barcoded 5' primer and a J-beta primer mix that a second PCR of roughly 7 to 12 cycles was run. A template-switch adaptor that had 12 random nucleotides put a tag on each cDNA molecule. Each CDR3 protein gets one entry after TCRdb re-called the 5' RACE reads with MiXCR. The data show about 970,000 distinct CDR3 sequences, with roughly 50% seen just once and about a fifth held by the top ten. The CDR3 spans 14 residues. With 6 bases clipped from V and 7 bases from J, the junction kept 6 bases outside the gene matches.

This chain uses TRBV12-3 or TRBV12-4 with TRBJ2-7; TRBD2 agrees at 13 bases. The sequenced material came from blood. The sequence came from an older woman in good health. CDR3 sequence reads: CASRTSGRGGEQYF. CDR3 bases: TGTGCCAGCAGAACTAGCGGGAGGGGGGGGGAGCAGTACTTC.